This T cell receptor (beta chain) was documented in a study of OX40 agonist ivuxolimab in advanced cancers. TCRdb's copy holds only in-frame clones and misses some; the assay was immunoSEQ multiplex PCR. Of about 80,000 clones listed, more than 85% are singletons. The V and J ends lost 1 base and 6 bases respectively, with 4 bases between them. Germline CDR1 reads LGHNA; CDR2 reads YNFKEQ. This CDR3 comprises 12 residues. The rearrangement uses TRBV4-2 and TRBJ1-5; D is ambiguous. This receptor was taken from an adult with an advanced solid tumor such as melanoma, head and neck, liver or kidney cancer. The sample consisted of CD4+ or CD8+ T cells sorted from blood, taken in a trial of the OX40 agonist ivuxolimab. The CDR3 here is CASSQGAQPQHF. The CDR3 coding sequence is TGTGCCAGCAGCCAAGGGGCTCAGCCCCAGCATTTT.